The T cell receptor beta chain under discussion was sequenced for a study of cytomegalovirus exposure and HLA in healthy donors. CDR1 and CDR2 from the germline V gene are LNHDA and SQIVND (reference sequence). CDR3 length: 14 residues. The V gene lost 1 base and the J gene lost 5 bases, with 10 bases spanning the gap. Points on this clone: Its antigen is undetermined.

The primer mix had 60 Vbeta and 13 Jbeta primers. Clones were read by immunoSEQ multiplex PCR, and TCRdb kept only the in-frame ones, dropping some. Of fewer than 130,000 clones listed, 74% were seen once; the top ten hold less than 3.5%. Notes on the study in general: The number of N-insertions in an Asian-associated ancestry cluster was reportedly below the roughly 620-donor mean in a later analysis. Owing to their indistinguishability, certain V segments, notably TRBV6-2 and TRBV6-3, were excluded. Later, TCR association rates were found to vary by HLA locus, highest for DRB1 and lowest for HLA-C.

V and J are TRBV19 and TRBJ2-3; D is possibly TRBD2 (6 bases). The sample was PBMCs. This clonotype originated in a man between 50 and 59 years old in good health and CMV-seropositive. The CDR3 spells CASSIGGGIDTQYF. DNA for the CDR3: TGTGCCAGTAGTATAGGTGGGGGGATAGATACGCAGTATTTT.